The 18 T cell receptor beta chains listed next were all sequenced from one sample in a study of blood T cells in healthy people across ages. A second PCR, run for roughly 7 to 11 cycles, used a sample-barcoded 5' primer plus a J-beta primer mix. TCRdb fed the 5' RACE reads into MiXCR, producing one record per CDR3 protein. Among around 1.5 million distinct CDR3 sequences listed, 42% were seen once. The material sequenced was blood. The receptors here all came from a woman aged 18-29 years in good health.

This sequence joins TRBV10-3 and TRBJ2-1; 9 nucleotides agree with TRBD2. With V trimmed by 4 bases and J by 5 bases, 9 bases remained unmatched. Germline-derived CDR1 and CDR2 are ENHRY and SYGVKD. CDR3 length: 16 residues. The CDR3 protein is CAISGLGAGGDNEQFF. CDR3 in DNA: TGTGCCATCAGTGGCCTGGGGGCGGGAGGGGACAATGAGCAGTTCTTC.

A single count supports this clonotype. The chain combines TRBV27 with TRBJ1-1; D is unresolved. CDR1 is MNHEY, CDR2 SMNVEV, per germline (reference sequence). This CDR3 comprises 14 residues. Trimming took off 6 bases at V and 3 bases at J, with 14 bases between the two ends. CDR3 sequence: CASRPLREDTEAFF. CDR3 coding DNA: TGTGCCAGCAGGCCGCTAAGGGAGGACACTGAAGCTTTCTTT.

Only one count was recorded for this clonotype. The gene calls are TRBV15 and TRBJ1-1; possible D gene TRBD1, 5 bases. CDR3 length: 16 amino acids. Between the trimmed V and J ends, which lost 0 bases and 1 base, there was a span of 12 bases. The germline gives CDR1 LNHNV, CDR2 YYDKDF (reference sequence). The CDR3 region is CATSRDLGEANTEAFF. CDR3 nucleotides: TGTGCCACCAGCAGAGATTTGGGGGAGGCGAACACTGAAGCTTTCTTT.

The V and J genes are TRBV20-1 and TRBJ2-3, with D possibly TRBD2 on 6 matching bases. Trimming pared 6 bases from V and 6 bases from J, leaving 10 bases between. Looked up from germline, CDR1 is DFQATT and CDR2 is SNEGSKA (reference sequence). The length of the CDR3 is 11 residues. The CDR3 DNA sequence: TGCAGTGCGAGACTAGGCGATACGCAGTATTTT. It specifies CSARLGDTQYF.

V and J are TRBV10-2 and TRBJ2-4; 9 bases line up with TRBD1. The J call may be wrong; the DNA end is better matched by TRBJ2-7. The CDR3 is 16 residues long. The germline V gene encodes CDR1 WSHSY and CDR2 SAAADI. The CDR3 spells CASSEPPGTGWYEQYF. The CDR3 DNA is TGCGCCAGCAGTGAGCCTCCCGGGACAGGGTGGTACGAGCAGTACTTC.

The chain recombines TRBV27 with TRBJ2-1; TRBD2 might be the D (6 bases). This CDR3 region has 16 residues. The V and J ends lost 1 base and 4 bases respectively, with 14 bases between them. Germline V gives CDR1 MNHEY, CDR2 SMNVEV (reference sequence). The CDR3: CASSLLRLATYNEQFF. Written as DNA, the CDR3 is TGTGCCAGCAGTTTATTGCGGCTAGCGACTTACAATGAGCAGTTCTTC.

This clonotype has only a few counts. The V gene is TRBV4-2, the J gene TRBJ2-7, with TRBD2 identical over 8 bases. V lost 3 bases and J lost 9; bases outside the gene matches: 13. CDR1 is LGHNA and CDR2 is YNFKEQ in the germline V gene. CDR3 size: 15 residues. The CDR3 reads CASSQSSSGPSWQYF. The CDR3 DNA reads TGTGCCAGCAGCCAGTCCTCTAGCGGGCCCTCCTGGCAGTACTTC.

About this clonotype itself: Sequence at one end of the junction differs from germline and may be a read error. The chain carries TRBV7-6 and TRBJ1-5; D unclear. In germline, CDR1 is SGHVS, CDR2 FNYEAQ. CDR3 size: 13 residues. The DNA of the CDR3 is TGTGCCTGCAGCTTAGGAGGCAATCAGCCCCAGCATTTT. Translated, it gives CACSLGGNQPQHF.

CDR3 in amino acids: CSAERVAGGTYEQYF. For the CDR3, the DNA is TGCAGTGCCGAGAGGGTAGCGGGGGGCACCTACGAGCAGTACTTC. The J gene is TRBJ2-7, the V gene TRBV20-1; the match to TRBD2 covers 10 bases. The V gene end was trimmed by 6 bases and the J gene end by 2 bases; junction bases not matched to a gene: 10. This CDR3 region has 15 residues. Germline CDR1 reads DFQATT; CDR2 reads SNEGSKA (reference sequence).

The rearrangement joins TRBV20-1 to TRBJ2-7; TRBD2 aligns across 12 bases. The CDR3 is made up of 14 amino acids. V dropped 2 bases and J dropped 3; count of bases not matched to a gene: 2. Germline CDR1 reads DFQATT; CDR2 reads SNEGSKA (reference sequence). CDR3 in DNA: TGCAGTGCTAGATTGACTAGCGGGAGCTACGAGCAGTACTTC. Encoded protein: CSARLTSGSYEQYF.

This clonotype has more than one count but fewer than ten. The J gene is TRBJ2-1, the V gene TRBV28; no firm D call. CDR3 size: 14 residues. Per germline, CDR1 MDHEN and CDR2 SYDVKM. With 0 bases removed from V and 4 bases from J, the gap between germline ends came to 7 bases. CDR3 coding DNA: TGTGCCAGCAGTTTATGGGCTGCATACAATGAGCAGTTCTTC. This sequence encodes CASSLWAAYNEQFF. Complete variable domain (other parts from reference TRBV28 and TRBJ2-1): DVKVTQSSRYLVKRTGEKVFLECVQDMDHENMFWYRQDPGLGLRLIYFSYDVKMKEKGDIPEGYSVSREKKERFSLILESASTNQTSMYLCASSLWAAYNEQFFGPGTRLTVL.

V and J are TRBV6-1 and TRBJ2-3, with D tentatively TRBD1 (5 bases). CDR1 MNHNS and CDR2 SASEGT come from the germline V gene. The CDR3 has 13 residues. Trimming took 6 bases from V and 14 from J, leaving 21 bases between them. CDR3 sequence: CASSPQPSAGRYF. The CDR3 DNA is TGTGCCAGCAGCCCACAGCCCTCGGCAGGGCGGTATTTT.

This clonotype was seen only a few times. The genes are TRBV29-1 and TRBJ1-2, with 11 positions matching TRBD1. The CDR3 has 14 residues. V trimming: 6 bases; J trimming: 5 bases; junction bases outside the gene matches: 8. CDR1 and CDR2 from the germline V gene are SQVTM and ANQGSEA. In DNA, the CDR3 is TGCAGCGTCGGTATGGGACAGGGGGGATATGGCTACACCTTC. It encodes CSVGMGQGGYGYTF.

This clonotype came up many times. The gene calls are TRBV4-2 and TRBJ2-1; 7 nucleotides match TRBD2. This CDR3 has 18 amino acids. J was trimmed by 5 bases and V by 1 base; bases with no gene match: 14. The germline V gene has CDR1 LGHNA and CDR2 YNFKEQ. CDR3 residues: CASSQVGGGSVGNNEQFF. CDR3 coding DNA: TGTGCCAGCAGCCAAGTGGGTGGCGGGAGTGTCGGGAACAATGAGCAGTTCTTC.

The genes are TRBV4-1 and TRBJ2-7, with TRBD2 matching over 9 bases. The CDR3 runs 18 residues. The V gene end was trimmed by 0 bases and the J gene end by 6 bases; junction bases not matched to a gene: 15. Germline V gene data show CDR1 as MGHRA and CDR2 as YSYEKL. In DNA form, the CDR3 reads TGCGCCAGCAGCCAAGATGGCTCGGAGGTAGCGGGAGCGGGCGAGCAGTACTTC. Encoded protein: CASSQDGSEVAGAGEQYF.

A note on this clonotype: An end of the junction does not agree with germline; a read error may underlie this. The V call is TRBV4-1, the J call TRBJ2-1; D is ambiguous. Germline CDR1 MGHRA, CDR2 YSYEKL. The CDR3 covers 17 residues. CDR3 in DNA: TGCTCCAGCAGCCCTGTTGAACTCTCTACGTCCTACAATGAGCAGTTCTTC. Protein product: CSSSPVELSTSYNEQFF.

Only a few counts were recorded for this clonotype. CDR3 in DNA: TGTGCCAGCAGTGCGGGGGGGCGCTCCTACGAGCAGTACTTC. This sequence encodes CASSAGGRSYEQYF. The V call is TRBV28, the J call TRBJ2-7, with 9 positions matching TRBD2. Germline values: CDR1 MDHEN, CDR2 SYDVKM. This CDR3 spans 14 amino acids. V lost 5 bases to trimming and J lost 0 bases; unmatched junction nucleotides: 2.

The V and J genes are TRBV29-1 and TRBJ1-1; D is unclear. Between the trimmed V and J ends, which lost 6 bases and 8 bases, there was a span of 13 bases. This CDR3 has 11 residues. The germline CDR1 and CDR2 sequences are SQVTM and ANQGSEA. CDR3 nucleotide sequence: TGCAGCGTAGCACCCGGCCCAGAAGCTTTCTTT. Translation: CSVAPGPEAFF.